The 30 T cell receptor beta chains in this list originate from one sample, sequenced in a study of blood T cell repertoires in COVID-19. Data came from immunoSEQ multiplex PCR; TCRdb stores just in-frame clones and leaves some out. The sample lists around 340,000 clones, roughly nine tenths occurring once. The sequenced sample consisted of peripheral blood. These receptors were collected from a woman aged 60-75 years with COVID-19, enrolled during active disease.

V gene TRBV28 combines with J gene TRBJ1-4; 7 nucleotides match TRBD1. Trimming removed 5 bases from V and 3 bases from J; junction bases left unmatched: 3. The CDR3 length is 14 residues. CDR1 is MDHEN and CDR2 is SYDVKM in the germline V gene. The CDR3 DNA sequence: TGTGCCAGCAGTCCCGGGACAGCTAATGAAAAACTGTTTTTT. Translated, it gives CASSPGTANEKLFF.

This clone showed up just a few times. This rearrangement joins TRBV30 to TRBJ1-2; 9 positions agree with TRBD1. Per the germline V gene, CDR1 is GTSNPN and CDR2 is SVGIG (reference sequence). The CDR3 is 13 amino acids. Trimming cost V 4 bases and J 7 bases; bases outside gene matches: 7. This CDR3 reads CAWTGQGMGGYTF. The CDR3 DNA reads TGTGCCTGGACGGGACAGGGAATGGGTGGCTACACCTTC.

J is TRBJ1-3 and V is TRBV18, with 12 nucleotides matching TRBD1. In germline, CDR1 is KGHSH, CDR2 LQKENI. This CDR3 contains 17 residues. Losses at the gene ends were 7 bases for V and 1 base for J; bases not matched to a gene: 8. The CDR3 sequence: CASYRDRGLLSGNTIYF. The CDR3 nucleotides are TGTGCCAGCTACCGGGACAGGGGGCTCCTTTCTGGAAACACCATATATTTT.

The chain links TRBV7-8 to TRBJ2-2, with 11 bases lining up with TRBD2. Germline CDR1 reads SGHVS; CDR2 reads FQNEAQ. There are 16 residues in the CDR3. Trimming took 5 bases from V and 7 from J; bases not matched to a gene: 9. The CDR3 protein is CASSRIRLAGFGELFF. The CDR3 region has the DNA TGTGCCAGCAGCCGAATACGACTAGCGGGGTTCGGGGAGCTGTTTTTT.

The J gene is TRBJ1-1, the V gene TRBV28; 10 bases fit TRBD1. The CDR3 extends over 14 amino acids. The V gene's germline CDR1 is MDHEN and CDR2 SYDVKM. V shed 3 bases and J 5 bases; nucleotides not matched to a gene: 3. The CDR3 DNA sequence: TGTGCCAGCAGTTTGACAGGGGGCGGGACTGAAGCTTTCTTT. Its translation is CASSLTGGGTEAFF.

CDR3 DNA: TGTGCCAGCAGTTCGGGGACTTTAGCGGTAGGTGAAGCTTTCTTT. Translated: CASSSGTLAVGEAFF. The chain couples TRBV28 to TRBJ1-1; D perhaps matches TRBD1 (5 bases). The CDR3 has 15 residues. The V end lost 4 bases, the J end lost 7 bases, and 19 bases lay between the germline ends. Germline CDR1 reads MDHEN; CDR2 reads SYDVKM.

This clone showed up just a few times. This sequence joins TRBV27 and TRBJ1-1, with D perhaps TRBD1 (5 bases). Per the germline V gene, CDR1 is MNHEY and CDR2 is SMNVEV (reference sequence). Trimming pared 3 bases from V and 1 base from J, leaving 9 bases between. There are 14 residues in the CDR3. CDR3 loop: CASSFGGGNTEAFF. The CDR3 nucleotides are TGTGCCAGCAGTTTTGGGGGGGGGAACACTGAAGCTTTCTTT.

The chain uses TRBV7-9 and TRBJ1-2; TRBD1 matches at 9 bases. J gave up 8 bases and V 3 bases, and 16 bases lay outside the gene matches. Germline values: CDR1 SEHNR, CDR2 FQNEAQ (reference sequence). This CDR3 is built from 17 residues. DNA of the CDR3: TGTGCCAGCAGCTTGCACAGTCGTGAACAGGGGGCGCAGGGCTACACCTTC. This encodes CASSLHSREQGAQGYTF. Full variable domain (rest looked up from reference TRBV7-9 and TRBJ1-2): DTGVSQNPRHKITKRGQNVTFRCDPISEHNRLYWYRQTLGQGPEFLTYFQNEAQLEKSRLLSDRFSAERPKGSFSTLEIQRTEQGDSAMYLCASSLHSREQGAQGYTFGSGTRLTVV.

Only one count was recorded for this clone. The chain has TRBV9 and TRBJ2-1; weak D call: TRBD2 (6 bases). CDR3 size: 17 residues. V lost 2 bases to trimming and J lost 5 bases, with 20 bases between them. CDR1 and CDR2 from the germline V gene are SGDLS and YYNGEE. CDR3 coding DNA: TGTGCCAGCAGCGTCTTTGCGGGGTTCTCAAGGGACAATGAGCAGTTCTTC. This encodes CASSVFAGFSRDNEQFF.

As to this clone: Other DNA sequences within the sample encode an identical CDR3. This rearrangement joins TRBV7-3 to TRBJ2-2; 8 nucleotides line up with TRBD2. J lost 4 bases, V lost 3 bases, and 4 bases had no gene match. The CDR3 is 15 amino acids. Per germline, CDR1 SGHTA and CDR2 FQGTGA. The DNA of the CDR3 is TGTGCCAGCAGCTTCTCCGGGGGGGCCACCGGGGAGCTGTTTTTT. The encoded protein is CASSFSGGATGELFF.

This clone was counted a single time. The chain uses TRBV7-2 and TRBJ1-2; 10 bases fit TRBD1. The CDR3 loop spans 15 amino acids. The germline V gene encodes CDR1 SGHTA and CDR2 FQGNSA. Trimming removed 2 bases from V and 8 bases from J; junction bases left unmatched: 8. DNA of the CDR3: TGTGCCAGCAGCTTACTAGGACAGGGGGTAGGAGGCTACACCTTC. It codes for CASSLLGQGVGGYTF.

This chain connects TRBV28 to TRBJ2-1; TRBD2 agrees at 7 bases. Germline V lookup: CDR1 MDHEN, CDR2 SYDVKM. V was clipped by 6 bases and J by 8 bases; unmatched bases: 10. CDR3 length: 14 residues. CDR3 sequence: CASRPGLPRDEQFF. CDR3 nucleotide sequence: TGTGCCAGCAGACCGGGACTACCCCGGGATGAGCAGTTCTTC.

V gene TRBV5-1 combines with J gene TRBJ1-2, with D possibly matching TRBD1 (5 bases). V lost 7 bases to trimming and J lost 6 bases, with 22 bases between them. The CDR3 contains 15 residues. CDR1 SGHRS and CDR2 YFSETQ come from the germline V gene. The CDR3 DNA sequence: TGCGCCAGCTCGGAGGGGATTCGGGTATTCAATGGCTACACCTTC. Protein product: CASSEGIRVFNGYTF.

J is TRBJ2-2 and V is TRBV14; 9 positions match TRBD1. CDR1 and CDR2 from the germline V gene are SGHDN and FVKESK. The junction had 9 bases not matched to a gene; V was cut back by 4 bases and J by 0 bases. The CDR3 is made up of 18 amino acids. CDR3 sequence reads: CASSPGQGGGPNTGELFF. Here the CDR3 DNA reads TGTGCCAGCAGCCCGGGACAGGGAGGTGGACCGAACACCGGGGAGCTGTTTTTT.

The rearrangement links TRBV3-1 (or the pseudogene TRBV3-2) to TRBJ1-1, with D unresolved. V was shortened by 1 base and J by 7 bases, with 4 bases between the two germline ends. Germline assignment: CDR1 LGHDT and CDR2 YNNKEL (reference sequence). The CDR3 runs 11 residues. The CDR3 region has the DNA TGTGCCAGCAGCCAAGGCTATGAAGCTTTCTTT. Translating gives CASSQGYEAFF.

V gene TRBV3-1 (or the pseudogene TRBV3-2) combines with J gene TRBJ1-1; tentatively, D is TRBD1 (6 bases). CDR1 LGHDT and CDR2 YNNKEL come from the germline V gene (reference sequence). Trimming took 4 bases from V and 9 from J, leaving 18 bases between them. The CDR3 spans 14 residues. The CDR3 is CASSPRPDRSQAFF. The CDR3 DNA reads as TGTGCCAGCAGCCCAAGACCTGACAGGTCTCAAGCTTTCTTT.

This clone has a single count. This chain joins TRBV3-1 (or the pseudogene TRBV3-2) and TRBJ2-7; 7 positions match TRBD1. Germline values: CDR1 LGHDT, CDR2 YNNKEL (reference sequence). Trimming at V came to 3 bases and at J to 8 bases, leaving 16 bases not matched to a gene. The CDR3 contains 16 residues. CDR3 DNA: TGTGCCAGCAGCCACTCAGGGGGTCTGGAGACTACGAAGCAGTACTTC. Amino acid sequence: CASSHSGGLETTKQYF.

The CDR3 coding sequence is TGTGCCAGCAGCCTATCGAGTAGCCAAGAGACCCAGTACTTC. It translates to CASSLSSSQETQYF. V and J are TRBV3-1 (or the pseudogene TRBV3-2) and TRBJ2-5; D uncertain. The V end lost 4 bases, the J end lost 1 base, and 10 bases lay between the germline ends. The CDR3 loop spans 14 amino acids. Germline CDR1 and CDR2: LGHDT and YNNKEL (reference sequence).

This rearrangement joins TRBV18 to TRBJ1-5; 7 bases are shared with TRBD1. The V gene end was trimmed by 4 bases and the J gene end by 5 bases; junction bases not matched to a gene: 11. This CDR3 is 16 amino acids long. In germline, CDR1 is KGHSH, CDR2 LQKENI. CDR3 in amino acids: CASSRRGQRADQPQHF. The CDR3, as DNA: TGTGCCAGCTCACGCAGGGGACAGAGAGCGGATCAGCCCCAGCATTTT.

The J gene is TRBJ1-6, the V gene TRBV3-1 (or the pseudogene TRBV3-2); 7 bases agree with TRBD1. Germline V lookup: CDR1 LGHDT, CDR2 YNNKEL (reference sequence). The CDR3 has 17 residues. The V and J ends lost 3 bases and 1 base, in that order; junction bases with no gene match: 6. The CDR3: CASSQDRKRSYNSPLHF. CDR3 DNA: TGTGCCAGCAGCCAGGACAGGAAACGGTCCTATAATTCACCCCTCCACTTT.

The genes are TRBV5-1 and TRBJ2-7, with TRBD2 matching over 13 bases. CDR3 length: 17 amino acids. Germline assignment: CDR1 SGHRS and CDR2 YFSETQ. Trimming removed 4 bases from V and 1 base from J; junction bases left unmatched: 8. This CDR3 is CASSPGLAGSSSYEQYF. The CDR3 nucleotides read TGCGCCAGCAGCCCGGGACTAGCGGGGAGTTCATCCTACGAGCAGTACTTC.

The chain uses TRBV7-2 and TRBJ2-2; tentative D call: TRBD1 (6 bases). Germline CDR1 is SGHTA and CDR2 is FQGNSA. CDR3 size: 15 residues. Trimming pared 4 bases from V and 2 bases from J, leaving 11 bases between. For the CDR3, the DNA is TGTGCCAGCAGCTCCGGGACATTTAACACCGGGGAGCTGTTTTTT. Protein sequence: CASSSGTFNTGELFF.

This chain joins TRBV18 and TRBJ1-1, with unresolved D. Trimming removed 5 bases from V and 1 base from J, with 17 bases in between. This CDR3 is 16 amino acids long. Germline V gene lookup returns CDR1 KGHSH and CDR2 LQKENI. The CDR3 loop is CASSLNLDRQNTEAFF. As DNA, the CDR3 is TGTGCCAGCTCATTAAACCTTGATCGACAGAACACTGAAGCTTTCTTT.

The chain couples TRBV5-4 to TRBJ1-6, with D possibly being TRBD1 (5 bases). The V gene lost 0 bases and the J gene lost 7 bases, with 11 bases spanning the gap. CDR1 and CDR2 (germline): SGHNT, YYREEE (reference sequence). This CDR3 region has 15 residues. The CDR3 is CASSLGGVLNSPLHF. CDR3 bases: TGTGCCAGCAGCTTGGGGGGCGTATTGAATTCACCCCTCCACTTT.

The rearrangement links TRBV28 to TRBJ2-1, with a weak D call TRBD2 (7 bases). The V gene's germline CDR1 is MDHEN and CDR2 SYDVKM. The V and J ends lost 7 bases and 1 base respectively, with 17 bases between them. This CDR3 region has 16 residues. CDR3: CASTSLGGRSYNEQFF. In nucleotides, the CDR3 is TGTGCCAGCACCTCCCTGGGGGGGCGTTCCTACAATGAGCAGTTCTTC.

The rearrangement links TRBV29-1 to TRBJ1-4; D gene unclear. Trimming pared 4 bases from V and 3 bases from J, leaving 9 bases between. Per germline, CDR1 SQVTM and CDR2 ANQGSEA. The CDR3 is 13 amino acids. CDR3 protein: CSVVNSANEKLFF. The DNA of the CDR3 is TGCAGCGTTGTGAATTCGGCTAATGAAAAACTGTTTTTT.

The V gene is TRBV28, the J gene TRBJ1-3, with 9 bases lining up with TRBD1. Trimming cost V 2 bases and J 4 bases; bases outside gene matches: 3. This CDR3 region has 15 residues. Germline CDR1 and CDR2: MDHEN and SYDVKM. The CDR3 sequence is CASSLTGTGGNTIYF. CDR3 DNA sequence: TGTGCCAGCAGTTTAACCGGGACAGGGGGAAACACCATATATTTT.

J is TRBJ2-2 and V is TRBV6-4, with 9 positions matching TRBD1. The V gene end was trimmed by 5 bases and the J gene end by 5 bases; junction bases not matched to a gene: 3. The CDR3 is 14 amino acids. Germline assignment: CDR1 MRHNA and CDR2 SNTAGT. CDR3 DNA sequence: TGTGCCAGCAGTCGACAGGGGGAAACCGGGGAGCTGTTTTTT. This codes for CASSRQGETGELFF.

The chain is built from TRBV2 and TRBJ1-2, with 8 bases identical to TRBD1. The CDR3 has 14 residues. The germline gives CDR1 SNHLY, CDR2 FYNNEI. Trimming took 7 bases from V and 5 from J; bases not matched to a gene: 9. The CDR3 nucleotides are TGTGCCAGCATTCCGGGACAGGTGGGATATGGCTACACCTTC. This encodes CASIPGQVGYGYTF. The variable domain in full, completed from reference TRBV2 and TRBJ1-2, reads EPEVTQTPSHQVTQMGQEVILRCVPISNHLYFYWYRQILGQKVEFLVSFYNNEISEKSEIFDDQFSVERPDGSNFTLKIRSTKLEDSAMYFCASIPGQVGYGYTFGSGTRLTVV.

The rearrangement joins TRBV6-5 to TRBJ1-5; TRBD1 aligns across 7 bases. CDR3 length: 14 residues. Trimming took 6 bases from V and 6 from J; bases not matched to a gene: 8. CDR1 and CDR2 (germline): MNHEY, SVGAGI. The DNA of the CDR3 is TGTGCCAGCAGAAGGACAGGTACTGTTCAGCCCCAGCATTTT. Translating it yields CASRRTGTVQPQHF.